One and the same sample provided the 6 T cell receptor beta chains below, sequenced in a study of shared clonotypes between healthy human individuals (TCRdb year 2020). Libraries came from the immunoSEQ multiplex PCR assay. What TCRdb holds here is the immuneACCESS table cut down to in-frame rearrangements. Part of the clones is not present; checked against another copy, under half of the missing clones reflect an unresolved V gene, and the others are unexplained. This sample holds about a million clones; roughly 77% were observed only once. Roughly 0.82% of the sample lies in the top ten. Sequenced input: memory CD4+ T cells from PBMCs. The cell subset or site label, as the study defines it: CD45RA-negative fraction. Source of these receptors: a man between 18 and 35 years old in good health. Some clones in this sample may be carry-over from other donors' samples.

This clone was seen just once. This chain connects TRBV4-2 to TRBJ1-4, with D perhaps TRBD1 (5 bases). CDR3 length equals 13 residues. Germline CDR1 is LGHNA and CDR2 is YNFKEQ. V was cut by 4 bases and J by 8 bases, with 11 bases left in between. CDR3 amino acids: CASSPLGGEKLFF. CDR3 coding DNA: TGTGCCAGCAGCCCTCTCGGGGGGGAAAAACTGTTTTTT.

This chain joins TRBV6-9 and TRBJ2-3; perhaps TRBD2 as D (6 bases). The CDR3 runs 13 residues. Between the trimmed V and J ends, which lost 10 bases and 4 bases, there was a span of 15 bases. Germline V CDR1 and CDR2: MNHGY, SVAAGI. The CDR3 protein is CANLSGSSDTQYF. DNA of the CDR3: TGTGCCAACCTGAGCGGGTCCTCAGATACGCAGTATTTT.

On this clone: The same CDR3 also results from other DNA sequences found in this sample. The V call is TRBV7-2, the J call TRBJ2-3; perhaps TRBD2 as D (6 bases). Germline CDR1 reads SGHTA; CDR2 reads FQGNSA. The V gene lost 3 bases and the J gene lost 3 bases, with 10 bases spanning the gap. The CDR3 totals 14 residues. CDR3 sequence reads: CASSLSRDTDTQYF. The DNA of the CDR3 is TGTGCCAGCAGCTTGTCGCGGGATACAGATACGCAGTATTTT.

V is TRBV19 and J is TRBJ2-1; D is ambiguous. The CDR3 runs 11 residues. Germline V gene data show CDR1 as LNHDA and CDR2 as SQIVND (reference sequence). V gave up 5 bases and J gave up 3 bases, with 2 bases separating them. The CDR3 DNA follows: TGTGCCAGTAGTTACTACAATGAGCAGTTCTTC. This sequence encodes CASSYYNEQFF.

This clone was seen more than once but under ten times. The J gene is TRBJ2-6, the V gene TRBV27; D not resolved. Germline CDR1 is MNHEY and CDR2 is SMNVEV (reference sequence). The V and J ends lost 7 bases and 0 bases respectively, with 13 bases between them. The CDR3 totals 16 residues. This chain's CDR3 is CASKGPGLSGANVLTF. DNA for the CDR3: TGTGCCAGCAAGGGTCCCGGCCTCTCTGGGGCCAACGTCCTGACTTTC.

The V gene is TRBV7-9, the J gene TRBJ2-1, with 8 positions matching TRBD1. V was pared by 4 bases and J by 7 bases, with 9 bases of the junction left unmatched. The CDR3 totals 15 residues. The V gene's germline CDR1 is SEHNR and CDR2 FQNEAQ (reference sequence). The CDR3 bases are TGTGCCAGCAGCTCAAACAGGGGGTCTATAAATGAGCAGTTCTTC. Its protein product is CASSSNRGSINEQFF.